The present T cell receptor (beta chain) was sequenced within a study of shared clonotypes between healthy human individuals. Sequencing was performed with immunoSEQ multiplex PCR; in TCRdb, only in-frame clones are kept and a portion is missing. The sample carries about 1.1 million clones, 70% to 85% recorded once. The CDR3 has 13 residues. The germline gives CDR1 MNHNY, CDR2 SVGAGI (reference sequence). V was shortened by 2 bases and J by 6 bases, with 11 bases between the two germline ends. CD4+ cells were split into CD45RA+ naive and CD45RA-negative memory subsets. This sequence originates from a young man in good health. Some clones in this sample may be carry-over from other donors' samples. The rearrangement joins TRBV6-6 to TRBJ2-7; possibly TRBD1 for D (6 bases). Sequenced input: memory CD4+ T cells from PBMCs. Subset given: CD45RA-negative fraction. DNA of the CDR3: TGTGCCAGCAGTTACGGGGGCCTGAGCGAGCAGTACTTC. Translation: CASSYGGLSEQYF.